A selection of T cell receptor beta chains follows, all from one sample in a study of blood T cell repertoires in COVID-19. TCRdb's table, derived via immunoSEQ multiplex PCR, lists solely in-frame clones and lacks some. In the table there are approximately 300,000 clones, roughly nine tenths of which are singletons. The source material was PBMCs or T cells enriched from blood (not recorded which). These receptors all stem from a man aged 60 to 75 who had recovered from COVID-19. Each CDR3 is given with its conserved first and last residue. The order of the fields is V gene, D gene, J gene, CDR3 DNA, CDR3 protein. The D gene is left open where the match is weak.

>TRBV27|.|TRBJ1-6
TGTGCCAGCAGTCCCTCCTCCTATAATTCACCCCTCCACTTT
CASSPSSYNSPLHF
>TRBV19|.|TRBJ2-3
TGTGCCAGTAGTATAGGTTCAGGGAGCGGGAGCACAGATACGCAGTATTTT
CASSIGSGSGSTDTQYF
>TRBV6-1|.|TRBJ1-1
TGTGCCAGCAGTGAGTTAGAATCGAACACTGAAGCTTTCTTT
CASSELESNTEAFF
>TRBV2|TRBD1|TRBJ2-1
TGTGCCAGCAGTGAGTGGACAGAAGGACAGGGTGAGCAGTTCTTC
CASSEWTEGQGEQFF
>TRBV6-5|TRBD1|TRBJ2-5
TGTGCCAGCAGCTGGGGACAGGAACAGACCCAGTACTTC
CASSWGQEQTQYF
>TRBV12-5|TRBD1|TRBJ1-3
TGTGCTAGTGGTTTGGGACAGGGGGCTGGAAACACCATATATTTT
CASGLGQGAGNTIYF
>TRBV27|TRBD2|TRBJ2-1
TGTGCCAGCAGTTTCGGGGCTAGCGGGGCCGCCTCGTACAATGAGCAGTTCTTC
CASSFGASGAASYNEQFF
>TRBV6-5|.|TRBJ1-6
TGTGCCAGCAGGGACACCTTCGGATCACCCCTCCACTTT
CASRDTFGSPLHF
>TRBV15|TRBD2|TRBJ2-7
TGTGCCACCAGCAGAGACGGGAGGGGACCCTACGAGCAGTACTTC
CATSRDGRGPYEQYF
>TRBV5-1|TRBD1|TRBJ1-4
TGCGCCAGCAGACCGGGACAGGGTCTTGTGTTTGATGAAAAACTGTTTTTT
CASRPGQGLVFDEKLFF